The next 7 T cell receptor beta chains were all read from a single sample in a study of multiple sclerosis patients with progressive multifocal leukoencephalopathy. Described time point: before natalizumab initiation. Method: immunoSEQ multiplex PCR; TCRdb's copy keeps in-frame clones and lacks some. The data show under 40,000 clones, approximately 92% seen once. What was sequenced was PBMCs. All receptors derive from a young man with multiple sclerosis.

This chain links TRBV21-1 with TRBJ1-5; TRBD1, as called in the table, went unchecked against the DNA. TRBV21-1 counts as a pseudogene. The CDR3 has 16 residues. The DNA for the CDR3 is TGTGCCAGCAGCAAAGGAGGCAGGGCGGCTGGTCAGCCCCAGCATTTT. It encodes CASSKGGRAAGQPQHF.

The genes are TRBV4-3 and TRBJ2-1; the match to TRBD2 covers 8 bases. V shed 3 bases and J 9 bases; nucleotides not matched to a gene: 19. The CDR3 runs to 18 residues. Per the germline V gene, CDR1 is LGHNA and CDR2 is YSLEER. The CDR3: CASSQAIGGTSSVFEQFF. In DNA form, the CDR3 reads TGCGCCAGCAGCCAGGCGATAGGGGGGACTAGTTCAGTCTTTGAGCAGTTCTTC.

The rearrangement links TRBV5-5 to TRBJ2-5; D is unclear. Trimming stripped 0 bases from V and 1 base from J, with 4 bases between. Germline CDR1 SGHKS, CDR2 YYEKEE (reference sequence). The CDR3 covers 13 residues. The CDR3, as DNA: TGTGCCAGCAGCTTGGACAGCCAAGAGACCCAGTACTTC. Amino acids: CASSLDSQETQYF.

In this sample, this clone turned up once. The V call is TRBV27, the J call TRBJ1-1; 7 bases line up with TRBD1. Germline-derived CDR1 and CDR2 are MNHEY and SMNVEV (reference sequence). J was trimmed by 4 bases and V by 6 bases; bases with no gene match: 8. The CDR3 sequence is 14 residues long. CDR3 in amino acids: CASRTQGDSTEAFF. Written as DNA, the CDR3 is TGTGCCAGCAGGACTCAGGGGGATAGCACTGAAGCTTTCTTT.

Worth noting for this clone: A junction boundary mismatches the germline segment, possibly from a read error. V gene TRBV4-3 combines with J gene TRBJ2-2, with 12 bases that match TRBD2. The CDR3 contains 17 residues. Germline V gene sequence: CDR1 LGHNA, CDR2 YSLEER. CDR3 bases: TGCGCCGGCAGCCAAGATACTAGCGGGAGGCGGGACGGGGAGCTGTTTTTT. Protein sequence: CAGSQDTSGRRDGELFF.

The J gene is TRBJ1-5, the V gene TRBV7-8, with D perhaps TRBD1 (6 bases). Germline CDR1 and CDR2: SGHVS and FQNEAQ. Trimming took off 5 bases at V and 3 bases at J, with 14 bases between the two ends. This CDR3 contains 15 residues. The CDR3 is CASSRGADVNQPQHF. DNA of the CDR3: TGTGCCAGCAGCCGGGGGGCGGACGTCAATCAGCCCCAGCATTTT. The full variable domain, rest sourced from reference TRBV7-8 and TRBJ1-5, is GAGVSQSPRYKVAKRGQDVALRCDPISGHVSLFWYQQALGQGPEFLTYFQNEAQLDKSGLPSDRFFAERPEGSVSTLKIQRTQQEDSAVYLCASSRGADVNQPQHFGDGTRLSIL.

The V gene is TRBV14, the J gene TRBJ2-7; 7 bases align to TRBD1. This CDR3 comprises 14 residues. Germline V lookup: CDR1 SGHDN, CDR2 FVKESK. The V and J ends lost 2 bases and 3 bases, in that order; junction bases with no gene match: 4. This CDR3 reads CASSQTDRVYEQYF. The CDR3 nucleotides are TGTGCCAGCAGCCAAACAGACAGGGTCTACGAGCAGTACTTC.